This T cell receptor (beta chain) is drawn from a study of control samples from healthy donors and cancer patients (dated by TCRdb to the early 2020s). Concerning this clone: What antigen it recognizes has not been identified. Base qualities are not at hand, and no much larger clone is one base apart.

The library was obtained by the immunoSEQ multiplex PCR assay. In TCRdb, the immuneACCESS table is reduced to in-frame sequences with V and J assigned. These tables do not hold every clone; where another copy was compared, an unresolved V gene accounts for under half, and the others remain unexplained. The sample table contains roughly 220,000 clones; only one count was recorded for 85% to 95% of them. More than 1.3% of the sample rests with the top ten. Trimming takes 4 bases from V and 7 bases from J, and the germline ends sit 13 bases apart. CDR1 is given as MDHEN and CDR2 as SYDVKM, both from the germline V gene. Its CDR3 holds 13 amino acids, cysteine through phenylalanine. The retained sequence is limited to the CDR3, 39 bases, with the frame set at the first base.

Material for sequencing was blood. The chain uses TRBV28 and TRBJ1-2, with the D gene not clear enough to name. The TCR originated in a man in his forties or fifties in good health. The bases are TGTGCCAGCAGTTCAACCCAGGTGTCTGGCTACACCTTC. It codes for CASSSTQVSGYTF.